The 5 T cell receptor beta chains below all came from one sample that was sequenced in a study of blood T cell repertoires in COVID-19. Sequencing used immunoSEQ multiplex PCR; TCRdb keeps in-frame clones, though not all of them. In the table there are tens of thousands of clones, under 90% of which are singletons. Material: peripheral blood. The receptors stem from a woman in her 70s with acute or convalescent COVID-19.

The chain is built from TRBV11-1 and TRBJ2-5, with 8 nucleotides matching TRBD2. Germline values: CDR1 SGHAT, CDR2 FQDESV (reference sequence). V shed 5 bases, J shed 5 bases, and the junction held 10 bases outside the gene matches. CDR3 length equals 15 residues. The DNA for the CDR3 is TGTGCCAGCAGCCCCGGGGGGGGCTTCGGTGAGACCCAGTACTTC. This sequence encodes CASSPGGGFGETQYF.

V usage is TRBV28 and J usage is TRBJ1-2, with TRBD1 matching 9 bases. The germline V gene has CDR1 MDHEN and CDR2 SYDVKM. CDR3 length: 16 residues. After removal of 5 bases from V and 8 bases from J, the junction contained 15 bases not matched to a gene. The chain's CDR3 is CASSQSGTGFFQGYTF. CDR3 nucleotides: TGTGCCAGCAGTCAATCCGGGACAGGGTTTTTTCAAGGCTACACCTTC.

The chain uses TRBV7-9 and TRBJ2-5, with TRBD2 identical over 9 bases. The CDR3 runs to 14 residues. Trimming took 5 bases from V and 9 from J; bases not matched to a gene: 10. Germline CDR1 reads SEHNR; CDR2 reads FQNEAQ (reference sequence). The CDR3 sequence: CASSPGLAAQAQYF. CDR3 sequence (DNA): TGTGCCAGCAGCCCGGGACTAGCTGCCCAGGCCCAGTACTTC.

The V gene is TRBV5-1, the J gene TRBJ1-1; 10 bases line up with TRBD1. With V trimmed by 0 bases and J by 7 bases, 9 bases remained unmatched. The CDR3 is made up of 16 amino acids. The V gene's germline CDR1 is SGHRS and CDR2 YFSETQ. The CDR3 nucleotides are TGCGCCAGCAGCTTGGTTGGAGGACAGGGGGGTTTTGAAGCTTTCTTT. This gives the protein CASSLVGGQGGFEAFF.

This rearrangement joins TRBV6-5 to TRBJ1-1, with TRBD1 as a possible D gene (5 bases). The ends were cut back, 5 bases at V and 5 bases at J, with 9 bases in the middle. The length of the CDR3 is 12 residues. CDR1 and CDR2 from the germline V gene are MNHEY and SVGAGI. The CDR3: CASSPRVTEAFF. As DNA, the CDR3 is TGTGCCAGCAGTCCCAGGGTTACTGAAGCTTTCTTT.